The rows below give T cell receptor beta chains drawn from one sample of a study of blood T cell repertoires in COVID-19. Libraries were prepared by immunoSEQ multiplex PCR; TCRdb keeps only in-frame clonotypes and omits some of them. The sample includes 200,000 to 250,000 clones, about 83% of them seen just once. Sequenced: PBMCs or T cells enriched from blood (not recorded which). These receptors all come from a woman between 50 and 59 years old who had been exposed to COVID-19. CDR3s include the opening cysteine and the closing phenylalanine or tryptophan. A D gene is named only where the DNA matches it firmly. For some rows the clone size is stated as once, few or many, or as a class when expanded; others skip it.

J: TRBJ2-5; D: .; V: TRBV29-1; size: .; DNA: TGCAGCGTTGAGGGGGGAAGACGAGAGACCCAGTACTTC; CDR3: CSVEGGRRETQYF
J: TRBJ1-1; D: TRBD1; V: TRBV4-2; size: .; DNA: TGTGCCAGCAGCCAACAACAGGGGGAGAACACTGAAGCTTTCTTT; CDR3: CASSQQQGENTEAFF
J: TRBJ2-1; D: .; V: TRBV7-8; size: .; DNA: TGTGCCAGCAGCTACCTCGGGGTGGGGCAGTTCTTC; CDR3: CASSYLGVGQFF
J: TRBJ2-3; D: TRBD1; V: TRBV27; size: .; DNA: TGTGCCAGCAGCGACCGGGACAGGGGGCTTATCGAGCAGTATTTT; CDR3: CASSDRDRGLIEQYF
J: TRBJ2-5; D: TRBD2; V: TRBV9; size: .; DNA: TGTGCCAGCAGCGCTAGCGGGGGGGCCGAGGAGACCCAGTACTTC; CDR3: CASSASGGAEETQYF
J: TRBJ2-1; D: TRBD1; V: TRBV4-3; size: .; DNA: TGCGCCAGCAGCCAAAACAGGGGAATCGAGCAGTTCTTC; CDR3: CASSQNRGIEQFF
J: TRBJ1-1; D: TRBD1; V: TRBV7-9; size: .; DNA: TGTGCCAGCAGCTTGGGACAGATCCTTAACACTGAAGCTTTCTTT; CDR3: CASSLGQILNTEAFF
J: TRBJ1-5; D: .; V: TRBV23-1; size: .; DNA: TGCGCCAGCCCGGGAGGCGGGGATCAGCCCCAGCATTTT; CDR3: CASPGGGDQPQHF
J: TRBJ2-3; D: .; V: TRBV15; size: once; DNA: TGTGCCACCAGCAGCCCCGAGCGGGATACGCAGTATTTT; CDR3: CATSSPERDTQYF
J: TRBJ1-5; D: TRBD1; V: TRBV5-4; size: .; DNA: TGTGCCAGCAGCTCCGGGACAGGGAAGCAGCCCCAGCATTTT; CDR3: CASSSGTGKQPQHF
J: TRBJ2-4; D: TRBD2; V: TRBV5-1; size: .; DNA: TGCGCCAGCAGCTTGACGGCGGGGGTGGACATTCAGTACTTC; CDR3: CASSLTAGVDIQYF
J: TRBJ1-1; D: .; V: TRBV18; size: .; DNA: TGTGCCAGCTCACCACCGAGGGCGTCGTGGTCTGAAGCTTTCTTT; CDR3: CASSPPRASWSEAFF
J: TRBJ2-6; D: .; V: TRBV5-1; size: .; DNA: TGCGCCAGCAGCTTGAATCCCAGCTCTGGGGCCAACGTCCTGACTTTC; CDR3: CASSLNPSSGANVLTF
J: TRBJ1-6; D: TRBD1; V: TRBV3-1/TRBV3-2; size: .; DNA: TGTGCCAGCAGCCATCCGGACAGGCCAAGAAATTCACCCCTCCACTTT; CDR3: CASSHPDRPRNSPLHF
J: TRBJ1-2; D: TRBD1; V: TRBV7-2; size: .; DNA: TGTGCCAGCAGCTTCCGGGACAGGGGGAAAAGCTACACCTTC; CDR3: CASSFRDRGKSYTF
J: TRBJ1-1; D: .; V: TRBV27; size: .; DNA: TGTGCCAGCAGCCCCGCTACACCCTCACTACGGACTGAAGCTTTCTTT; CDR3: CASSPATPSLRTEAFF
J: TRBJ2-5; D: .; V: TRBV2; size: .; DNA: TGTGCCAGCAGTGAATTTATGGACAGACAAGAGACCCAGTACTTC; CDR3: CASSEFMDRQETQYF
J: TRBJ1-2; D: TRBD1; V: TRBV29-1; size: .; DNA: TGCAGCGTTGAGACAGGGACCTACTATGGCTACACCTTC; CDR3: CSVETGTYYGYTF
J: TRBJ2-5; D: TRBD1; V: TRBV27; size: few; DNA: TGTGCCAGCAGTATGACAGGGCGCCCGCAAGAGACCCAGTACTTC; CDR3: CASSMTGRPQETQYF
J: TRBJ2-5; D: TRBD1; V: TRBV27; size: .; DNA: TGTGCCAGCAGGGGCAGGGGGTTCCAAGAGACCCAGTACTTC; CDR3: CASRGRGFQETQYF
J: TRBJ1-2; D: .; V: TRBV6-5; size: .; DNA: TGTGCCAGCAGTTACGACGGGATACCGGGCCATCCCTCGGGCACCTTC; CDR3: CASSYDGIPGHPSGTF
J: TRBJ1-2; D: .; V: TRBV6-5; size: .; DNA: TGTGCCAGCAGTTACTCGACAGGCAACTATGGCTACACCTTC; CDR3: CASSYSTGNYGYTF
J: TRBJ2-1; D: TRBD2; V: TRBV5-6; size: .; DNA: TGTGCCAGCAGATATAGCGGGGTCTACAATGAGCAGTTCTTC; CDR3: CASRYSGVYNEQFF
J: TRBJ2-1; D: .; V: TRBV2; size: few; DNA: TGTGCCAGCAGCTCAGGGGCGCTTAGGAATGAGCAGTTCTTC; CDR3: CASSSGALRNEQFF
J: TRBJ1-5; D: .; V: TRBV6-2/TRBV6-3; size: .; DNA: TGTGCCAGCAGTTACTCGTTAGGGGACTTCAATCAGCCCCAGCATTTT; CDR3: CASSYSLGDFNQPQHF
J: TRBJ1-5; D: .; V: TRBV2; size: many; DNA: TGTGCCAGCAGTGAACGGCAGGGCGGAGGCAATCAGCCCCAGCATTTT; CDR3: CASSERQGGGNQPQHF
J: TRBJ2-1; D: TRBD2; V: TRBV9; size: .; DNA: TGTGCCAGCAGCGTAGAGCCTAGCGGGTACTACAATGAGCAGTTCTTC; CDR3: CASSVEPSGYYNEQFF
J: TRBJ1-6; D: TRBD1; V: TRBV19; size: .; DNA: TGTGCCAGTAAGCGTTTGGGACAGGGCTCACCCCTCCACTTT; CDR3: CASKRLGQGSPLHF
J: TRBJ1-2; D: .; V: TRBV5-1; size: once; DNA: TGCGCCAGCAGCGGCGGGGCTAACTATGGCTACACCTTC; CDR3: CASSGGANYGYTF
J: TRBJ2-3; D: TRBD2; V: TRBV19; size: .; DNA: TGTGCCAGTAGTATTGGGAGCGGGGTCACAGATACGCAGTATTTT; CDR3: CASSIGSGVTDTQYF
J: TRBJ1-5; D: .; V: TRBV19; size: .; DNA: TGTGCCAGTAGTACCACACCGAATAGCAATCAGCCCCAGCATTTT; CDR3: CASSTTPNSNQPQHF
J: TRBJ1-3; D: TRBD1; V: TRBV9; size: .; DNA: TGTGCCAGCAGCGTCCGGGACAGGGGTGACACCATATATTTT; CDR3: CASSVRDRGDTIYF
J: TRBJ2-5; D: TRBD2; V: TRBV24-1; size: .; DNA: TGTGCCACCAGTGAGCGACTAGCGGGGGACCAAGAGACCCAGTACTTC; CDR3: CATSERLAGDQETQYF
J: TRBJ2-4; D: TRBD2; V: TRBV4-1; size: .; DNA: TGCGCCAGCAGCCAGGATCTAGCGGGGGGCCAAAACATTCAGTACTTC; CDR3: CASSQDLAGGQNIQYF
J: TRBJ2-3; D: .; V: TRBV7-6; size: .; DNA: TGTGCCAGCAGCTTAACGCCGGGAGATACGCAGTATTTT; CDR3: CASSLTPGDTQYF
J: TRBJ2-1; D: .; V: TRBV10-3; size: .; DNA: TGTGCCATCAGTGACTCCGCTGGAGCCGACAATGAGCAGTTCTTC; CDR3: CAISDSAGADNEQFF
J: TRBJ2-3; D: .; V: TRBV12-3/TRBV12-4; size: .; DNA: TGTGCCTCCTCCAGCACAGATACGCAGTATTTT; CDR3: CASSSTDTQYF
J: TRBJ1-5; D: .; V: TRBV28; size: .; DNA: TGTGCCAGCAGTTTAAGTTCCCCGGGGATCCAGCCCCAGCATTTT; CDR3: CASSLSSPGIQPQHF
J: TRBJ1-1; D: TRBD1; V: TRBV7-9; size: .; DNA: TGTGCCAGCAGCTCAAACAGGGGGGACACTGAAGCTTTCTTT; CDR3: CASSSNRGDTEAFF
J: TRBJ1-1; D: .; V: TRBV28; size: .; DNA: TGTGCCTCCCTCGGGGGGGGTTACACTGAAGCTTTCTTT; CDR3: CASLGGGYTEAFF
J: TRBJ1-1; D: .; V: TRBV29-1; size: .; DNA: TGCAGCGTAACGGGACACATGAACACTGAAGCTTTCTTT; CDR3: CSVTGHMNTEAFF
J: TRBJ2-2; D: TRBD1; V: TRBV19; size: .; DNA: TGTGCCAGTAGTTTGGGAAACAGGGGCACCGGGGAGCTGTTTTTT; CDR3: CASSLGNRGTGELFF
J: TRBJ2-1; D: TRBD1; V: TRBV10-2; size: .; DNA: TGCGCCAGCAGTGAGTCGGGGGGATCCGGGACAGGAGCAAATGAGCAGTTCTTC; CDR3: CASSESGGSGTGANEQFF
J: TRBJ1-5; D: .; V: TRBV21-1; size: .; DNA: TGTGCCAGCAGCCTCGGACAGTTCGCCCAGCCCCAGCATTTT; CDR3: CASSLGQFAQPQHF
J: TRBJ1-5; D: TRBD1; V: TRBV10-2; size: .; DNA: TGCGCCAGCAGTGAGTCAGGGGGCCGTGGCAATCAGCCCCAGCATTTT; CDR3: CASSESGGRGNQPQHF
J: TRBJ2-1; D: .; V: TRBV3-1/TRBV3-2; size: .; DNA: TGTGCCAGCAGCTACCCGGGAGACGGGCAGTTCTTC; CDR3: CASSYPGDGQFF
J: TRBJ2-1; D: .; V: TRBV10-3; size: .; DNA: TGTGCCATCCGCGGGAACAATGAGCAGTTCTTC; CDR3: CAIRGNNEQFF
J: TRBJ1-6; D: TRBD1; V: TRBV6-5; size: .; DNA: TGTGCCAGCCGACGGGGACAGGATAATTCACCCCTCCACTTT; CDR3: CASRRGQDNSPLHF
J: TRBJ1-6; D: TRBD1; V: TRBV18; size: .; DNA: TGTGCCAGCTCCCCAGGGGGGGAACCCCTCCACTTT; CDR3: CASSPGGEPLHF
J: TRBJ1-1; D: .; V: TRBV2; size: few; DNA: TGTGCCAGCTTCCGGGGTTTAAACACTGAAGCTTTCTTT; CDR3: CASFRGLNTEAFF
J: TRBJ2-7; D: .; V: TRBV10-1; size: once; DNA: TGCGCCCCGCCACTAACCGGGGCCTACGAGCAGTACTTC; CDR3: CAPPLTGAYEQYF
J: TRBJ1-2; D: .; V: TRBV27; size: few; DNA: TGTGCCAGCAGTCCAAACAGATACTATGGCTACACCTTC; CDR3: CASSPNRYYGYTF
J: TRBJ1-2; D: TRBD1; V: TRBV4-1; size: .; DNA: TGCGCCAGCAGCCAAGAGGACAGGGGGATCTATGGCTACACCTTC; CDR3: CASSQEDRGIYGYTF
J: TRBJ2-5; D: TRBD1; V: TRBV7-8; size: .; DNA: TGTGCCAGCAGCTTAACCTCAGGGGGTCGGCAAGAGACCCAGTACTTC; CDR3: CASSLTSGGRQETQYF
J: TRBJ1-2; D: .; V: TRBV27; size: .; DNA: TGTGCCAGCAGCAGACAGGTCGGCGGCTATGGCTACACCTTC; CDR3: CASSRQVGGYGYTF
J: TRBJ1-5; D: TRBD1; V: TRBV30; size: .; DNA: TGTGCCTGGACCGGCCCCTCTCACAGGGGGGCTCAGCCCCAGCATTTT; CDR3: CAWTGPSHRGAQPQHF
J: TRBJ2-1; D: TRBD2; V: TRBV2; size: .; DNA: TGTGCCAGCACCCAGGGGGGACTAGCGAGGTCATTGGAGCAGTTCTTC; CDR3: CASTQGGLARSLEQFF